What follows describes a single TCR beta chain. This entry belongs to a study of blood T cell repertoires in COVID-19. In the authors' methods: Amplified reference gene primers provided the basis for estimating nucleated cell counts. Clones were read by immunoSEQ multiplex PCR, and TCRdb kept only the in-frame ones, dropping some. That table is the source of V, J and clone size, and D and trimming were worked out from the DNA. Counted here are fewer than 250,000 clones, around 80% occurring once; the ten biggest clones make up roughly 2.9%. Trimming took off 1 base at V and 3 bases at J, with 15 bases between the two ends. The germline CDR1 and CDR2 sequences are LNHDA and SQIVND (reference sequence). This CDR3 region has 16 residues.

V usage is TRBV19 and J usage is TRBJ1-1; the D is unclear. This clonotype originated in a man in his fifties with active or convalescent COVID-19. The sample was peripheral blood. For the CDR3, the DNA is TGTGCCAGTAGTATAGTATTTGGGCATTCCTACACTGAAGCTTTCTTT. Protein product: CASSIVFGHSYTEAFF.